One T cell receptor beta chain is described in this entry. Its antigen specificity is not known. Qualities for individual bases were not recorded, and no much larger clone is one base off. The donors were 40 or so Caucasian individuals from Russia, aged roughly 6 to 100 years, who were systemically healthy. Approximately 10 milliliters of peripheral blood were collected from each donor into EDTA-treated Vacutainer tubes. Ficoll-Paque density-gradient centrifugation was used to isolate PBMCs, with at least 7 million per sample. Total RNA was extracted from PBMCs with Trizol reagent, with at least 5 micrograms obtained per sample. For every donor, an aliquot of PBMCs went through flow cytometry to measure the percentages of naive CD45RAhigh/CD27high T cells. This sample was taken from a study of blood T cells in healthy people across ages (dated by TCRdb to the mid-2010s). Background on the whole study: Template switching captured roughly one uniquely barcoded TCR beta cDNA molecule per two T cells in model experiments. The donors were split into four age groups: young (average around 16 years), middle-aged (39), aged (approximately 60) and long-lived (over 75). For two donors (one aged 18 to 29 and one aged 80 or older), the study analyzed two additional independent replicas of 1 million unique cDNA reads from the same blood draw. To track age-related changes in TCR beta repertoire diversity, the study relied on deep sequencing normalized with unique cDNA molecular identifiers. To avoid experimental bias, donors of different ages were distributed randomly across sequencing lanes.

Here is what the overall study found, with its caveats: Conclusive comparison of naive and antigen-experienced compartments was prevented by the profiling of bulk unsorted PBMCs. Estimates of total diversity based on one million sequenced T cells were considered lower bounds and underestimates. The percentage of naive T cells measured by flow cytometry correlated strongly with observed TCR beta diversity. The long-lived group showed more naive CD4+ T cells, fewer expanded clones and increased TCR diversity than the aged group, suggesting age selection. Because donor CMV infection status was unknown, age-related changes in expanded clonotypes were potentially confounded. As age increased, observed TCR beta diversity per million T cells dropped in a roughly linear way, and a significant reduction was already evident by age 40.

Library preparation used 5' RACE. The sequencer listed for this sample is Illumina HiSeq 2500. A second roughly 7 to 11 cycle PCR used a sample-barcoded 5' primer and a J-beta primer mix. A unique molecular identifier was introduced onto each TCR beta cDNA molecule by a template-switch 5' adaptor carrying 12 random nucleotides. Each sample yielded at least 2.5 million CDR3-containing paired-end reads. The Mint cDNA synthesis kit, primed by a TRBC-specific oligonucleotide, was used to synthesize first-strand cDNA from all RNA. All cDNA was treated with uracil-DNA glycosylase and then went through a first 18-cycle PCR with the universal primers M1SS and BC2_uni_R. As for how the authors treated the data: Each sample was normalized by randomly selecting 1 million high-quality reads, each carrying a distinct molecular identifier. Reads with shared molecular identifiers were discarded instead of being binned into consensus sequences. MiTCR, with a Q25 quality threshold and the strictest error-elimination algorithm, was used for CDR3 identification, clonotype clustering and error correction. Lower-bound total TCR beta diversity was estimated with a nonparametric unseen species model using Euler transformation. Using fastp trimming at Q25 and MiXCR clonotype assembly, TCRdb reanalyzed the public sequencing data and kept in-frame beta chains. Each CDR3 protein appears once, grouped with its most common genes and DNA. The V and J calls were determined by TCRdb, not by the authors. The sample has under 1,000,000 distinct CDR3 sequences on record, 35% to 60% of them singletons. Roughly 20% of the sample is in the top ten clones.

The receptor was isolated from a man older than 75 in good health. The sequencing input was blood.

The CDR3 protein sequence reads: CSASGQGFEKLFF. The DNA is TGCAGTGCTAGCGGACAGGGATTCGAAAAACTGTTTTTT. The rearranged chain carries TRBV20-1 and TRBJ1-4, and 8 junctional nucleotides match TRBD1. Inclusive of the bounding cysteine and phenylalanine, the CDR3 is 13 residues long. The DNA shown is the 39-base CDR3, in frame from base 1. CDR1 and CDR2 are read off the germline V gene (reference sequence) as DFQATT and SNEGSKA. Trimming removed 3 bases from V and 8 bases from J; the gene matches leave 5 bases unexplained.